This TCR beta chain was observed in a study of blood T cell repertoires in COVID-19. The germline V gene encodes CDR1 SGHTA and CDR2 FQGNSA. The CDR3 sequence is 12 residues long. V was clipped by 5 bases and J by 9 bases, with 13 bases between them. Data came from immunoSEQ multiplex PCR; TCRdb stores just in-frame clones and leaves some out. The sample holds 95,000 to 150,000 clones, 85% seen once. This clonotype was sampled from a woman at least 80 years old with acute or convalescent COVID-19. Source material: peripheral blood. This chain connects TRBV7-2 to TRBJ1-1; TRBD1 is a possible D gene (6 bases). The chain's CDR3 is CASSLSGVQAFF. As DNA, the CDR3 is TGTGCCAGCAGCCTCTCAGGGGTGCAAGCTTTCTTT.